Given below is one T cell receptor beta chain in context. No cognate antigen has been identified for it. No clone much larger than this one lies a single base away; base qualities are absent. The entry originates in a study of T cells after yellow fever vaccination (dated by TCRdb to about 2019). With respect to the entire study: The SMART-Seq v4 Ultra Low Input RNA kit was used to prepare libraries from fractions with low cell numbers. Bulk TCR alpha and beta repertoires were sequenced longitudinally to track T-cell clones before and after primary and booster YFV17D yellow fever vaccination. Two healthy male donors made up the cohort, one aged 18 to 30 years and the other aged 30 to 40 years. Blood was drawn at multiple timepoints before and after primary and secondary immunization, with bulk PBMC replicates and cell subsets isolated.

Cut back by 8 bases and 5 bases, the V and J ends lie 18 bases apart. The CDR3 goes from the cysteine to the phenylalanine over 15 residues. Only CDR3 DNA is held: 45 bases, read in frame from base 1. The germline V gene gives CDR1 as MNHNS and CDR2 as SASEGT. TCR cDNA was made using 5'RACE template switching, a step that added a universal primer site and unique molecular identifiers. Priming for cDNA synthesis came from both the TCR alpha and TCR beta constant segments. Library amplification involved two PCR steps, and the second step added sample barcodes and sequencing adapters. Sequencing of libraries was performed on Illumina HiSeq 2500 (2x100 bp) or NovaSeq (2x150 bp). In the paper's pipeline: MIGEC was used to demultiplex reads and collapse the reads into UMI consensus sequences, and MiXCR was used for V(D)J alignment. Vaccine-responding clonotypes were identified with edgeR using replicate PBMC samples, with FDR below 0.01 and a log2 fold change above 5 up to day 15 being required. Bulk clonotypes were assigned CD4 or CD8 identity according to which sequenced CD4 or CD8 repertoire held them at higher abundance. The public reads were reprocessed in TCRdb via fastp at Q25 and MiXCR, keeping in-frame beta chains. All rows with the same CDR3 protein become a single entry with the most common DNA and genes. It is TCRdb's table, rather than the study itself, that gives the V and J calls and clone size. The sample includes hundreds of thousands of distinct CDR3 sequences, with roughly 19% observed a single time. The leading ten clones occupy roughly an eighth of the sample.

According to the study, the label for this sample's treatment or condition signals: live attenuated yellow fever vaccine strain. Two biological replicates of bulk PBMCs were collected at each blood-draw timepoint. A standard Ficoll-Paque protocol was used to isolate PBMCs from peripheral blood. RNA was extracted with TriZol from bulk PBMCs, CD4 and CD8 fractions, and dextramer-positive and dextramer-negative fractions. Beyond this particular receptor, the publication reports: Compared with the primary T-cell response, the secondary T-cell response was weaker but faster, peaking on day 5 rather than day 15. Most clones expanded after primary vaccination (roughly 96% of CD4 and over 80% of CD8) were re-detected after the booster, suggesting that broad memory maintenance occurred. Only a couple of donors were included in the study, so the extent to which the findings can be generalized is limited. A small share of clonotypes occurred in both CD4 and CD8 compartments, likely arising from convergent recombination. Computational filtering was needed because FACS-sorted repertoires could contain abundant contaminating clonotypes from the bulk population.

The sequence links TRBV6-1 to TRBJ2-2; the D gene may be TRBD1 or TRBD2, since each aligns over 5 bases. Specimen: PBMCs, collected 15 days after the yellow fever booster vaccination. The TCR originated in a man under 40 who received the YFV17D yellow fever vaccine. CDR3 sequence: CASQGSEGNTGELFF. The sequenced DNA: TGTGCCAGCCAAGGATCCGAGGGGAATACCGGGGAGCTGTTTTTT.